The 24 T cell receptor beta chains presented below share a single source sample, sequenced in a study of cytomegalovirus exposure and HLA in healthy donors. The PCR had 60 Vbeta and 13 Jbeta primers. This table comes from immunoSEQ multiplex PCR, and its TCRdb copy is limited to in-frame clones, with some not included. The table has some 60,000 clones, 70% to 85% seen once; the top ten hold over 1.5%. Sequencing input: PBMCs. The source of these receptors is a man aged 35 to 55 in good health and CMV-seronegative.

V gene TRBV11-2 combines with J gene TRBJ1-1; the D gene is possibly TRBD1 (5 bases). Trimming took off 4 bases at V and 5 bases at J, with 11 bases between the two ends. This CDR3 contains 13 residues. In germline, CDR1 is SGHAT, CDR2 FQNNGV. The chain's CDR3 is CASSSDSPTEAFF. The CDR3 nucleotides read TGTGCCAGCAGCTCTGACAGTCCTACTGAAGCTTTCTTT.

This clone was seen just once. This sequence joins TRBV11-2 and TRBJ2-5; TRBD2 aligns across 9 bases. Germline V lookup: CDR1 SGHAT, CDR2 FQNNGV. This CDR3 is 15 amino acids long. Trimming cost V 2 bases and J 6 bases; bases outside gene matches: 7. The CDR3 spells CASSLRTSALKTQYF. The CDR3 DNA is TGTGCCAGCAGCTTAAGGACTAGCGCCCTCAAGACCCAGTACTTC.

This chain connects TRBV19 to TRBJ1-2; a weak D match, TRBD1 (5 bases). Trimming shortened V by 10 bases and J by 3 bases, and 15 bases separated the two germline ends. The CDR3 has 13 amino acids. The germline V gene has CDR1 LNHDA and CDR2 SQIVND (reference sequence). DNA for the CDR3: TGTGCCACCTCCCGGGGGGATTACTATGGCTACACCTTC. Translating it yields CATSRGDYYGYTF.

The CDR3 is CASSYSGRGGNIQYF. The CDR3 nucleotides are TGTGCCAGCAGTTATAGCGGTAGGGGTGGGAACATTCAGTACTTC. This chain joins TRBV6-5 and TRBJ2-4; D possibly corresponds to TRBD2 (6 bases). CDR1 is MNHEY and CDR2 is SVGAGI in the germline V gene. The CDR3 sequence is 15 residues long. Trimming shortened V by 3 bases and J by 7 bases, and 16 bases separated the two germline ends.

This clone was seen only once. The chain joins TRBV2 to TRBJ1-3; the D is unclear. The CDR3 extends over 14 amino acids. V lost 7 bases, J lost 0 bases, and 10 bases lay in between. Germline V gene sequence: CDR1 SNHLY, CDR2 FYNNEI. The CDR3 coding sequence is TGTGCCAGCATGCTAGGGAGCTCTGGAAACACCATATATTTT. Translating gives CASMLGSSGNTIYF.

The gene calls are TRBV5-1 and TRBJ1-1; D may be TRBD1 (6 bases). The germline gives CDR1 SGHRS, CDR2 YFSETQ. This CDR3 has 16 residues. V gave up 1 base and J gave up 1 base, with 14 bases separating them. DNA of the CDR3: TGCGCCAGCAGCTTGCCTACGACAGGACAGAACACTGAAGCTTTCTTT. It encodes CASSLPTTGQNTEAFF.

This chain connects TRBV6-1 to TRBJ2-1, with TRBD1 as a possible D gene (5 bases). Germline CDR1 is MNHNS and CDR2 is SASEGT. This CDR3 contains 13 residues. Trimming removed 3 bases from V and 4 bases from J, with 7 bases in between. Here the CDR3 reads CASSDQGYNEQFF. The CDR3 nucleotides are TGTGCCAGCAGTGACCAGGGATACAATGAGCAGTTCTTC.

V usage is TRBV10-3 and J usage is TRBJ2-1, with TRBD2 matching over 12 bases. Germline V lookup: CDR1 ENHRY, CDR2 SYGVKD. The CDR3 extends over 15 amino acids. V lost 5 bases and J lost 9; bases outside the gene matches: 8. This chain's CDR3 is CAISPLAGGSGEQFF. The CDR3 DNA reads TGTGCCATCAGTCCTCTAGCGGGGGGGTCTGGTGAGCAGTTCTTC.

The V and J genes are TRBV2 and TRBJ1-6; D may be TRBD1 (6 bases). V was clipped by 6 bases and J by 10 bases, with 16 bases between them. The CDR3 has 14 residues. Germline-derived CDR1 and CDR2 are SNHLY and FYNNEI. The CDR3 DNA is TGTGCCAGCAGCGGACAGTGGGGGGGGTCACCCCTCCACTTT. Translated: CASSGQWGGSPLHF. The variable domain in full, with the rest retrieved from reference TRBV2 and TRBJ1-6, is EPEVTQTPSHQVTQMGQEVILRCVPISNHLYFYWYRQILGQKVEFLVSFYNNEISEKSEIFDDQFSVERPDGSNFTLKIRSTKLEDSAMYFCASSGQWGGSPLHFGNGTRLTVT.

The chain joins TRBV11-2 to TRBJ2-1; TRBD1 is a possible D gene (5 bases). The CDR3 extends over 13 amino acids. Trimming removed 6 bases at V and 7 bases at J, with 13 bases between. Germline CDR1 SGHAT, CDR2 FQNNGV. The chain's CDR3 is CASRPQGRNEQFF. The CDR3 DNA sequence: TGTGCCAGCAGACCTCAGGGTCGGAATGAGCAGTTCTTC.

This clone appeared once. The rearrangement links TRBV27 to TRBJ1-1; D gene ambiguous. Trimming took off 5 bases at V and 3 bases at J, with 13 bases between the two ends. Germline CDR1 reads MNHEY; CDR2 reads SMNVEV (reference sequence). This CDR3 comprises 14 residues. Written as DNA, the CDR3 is TGTGCCAGCAGTCCCGGGGTCCCCCACACTGAAGCTTTCTTT. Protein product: CASSPGVPHTEAFF.

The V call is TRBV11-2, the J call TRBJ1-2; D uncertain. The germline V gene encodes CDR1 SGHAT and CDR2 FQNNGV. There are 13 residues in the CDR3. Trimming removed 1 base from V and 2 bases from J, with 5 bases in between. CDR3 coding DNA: TGTGCCAGCAGCTTAGGACAAAACTATGGCTACACCTTC. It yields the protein CASSLGQNYGYTF.

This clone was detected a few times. Here the CDR3 DNA reads TGTGCCTGGAACGGGATTGAGTACAATGAGCAGTTCTTC. Translating it yields CAWNGIEYNEQFF. V usage is TRBV30 and J usage is TRBJ2-1; weak D call: TRBD2 (5 bases). The CDR3 length is 13 residues. V shed 4 bases and J shed 4 bases, with 11 bases lying between them. Germline CDR1 and CDR2: GTSNPN and SVGIG (reference sequence).

The DNA of the CDR3 is TGTGCCAGCAGCCCCACCGGACTAGCGGGGGGCACAGATACGCAGTATTTT. It is translated as CASSPTGLAGGTDTQYF. The gene calls are TRBV9 and TRBJ2-3; TRBD2 aligns across 13 bases. The CDR3 loop spans 17 amino acids. Germline V lookup: CDR1 SGDLS, CDR2 YYNGEE. With 4 bases clipped from V and 1 base from J, the junction kept 6 bases outside the gene matches.

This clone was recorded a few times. CDR3 sequence reads: CASSQDTNYGYTF. Written as DNA, the CDR3 is TGCGCCAGCAGCCAGGACACTAACTATGGCTACACCTTC. This sequence joins TRBV4-3 and TRBJ1-2; possibly TRBD1 for D (5 bases). Trimming pared 3 bases from V and 0 bases from J, leaving 5 bases between. This CDR3 spans 13 amino acids. Germline loops: CDR1 LGHNA, CDR2 YSLEER.

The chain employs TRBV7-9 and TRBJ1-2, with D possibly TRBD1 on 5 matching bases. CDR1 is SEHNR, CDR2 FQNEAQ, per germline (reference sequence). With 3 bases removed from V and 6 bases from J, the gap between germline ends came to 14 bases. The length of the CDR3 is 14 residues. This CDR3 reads CASSFSGPSHGYTF. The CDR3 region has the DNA TGTGCCAGCAGCTTCTCAGGGCCTTCCCATGGCTACACCTTC. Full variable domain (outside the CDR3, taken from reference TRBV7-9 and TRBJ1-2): DTGVSQNPRHKITKRGQNVTFRCDPISEHNRLYWYRQTLGQGPEFLTYFQNEAQLEKSRLLSDRFSAERPKGSFSTLEIQRTEQGDSAMYLCASSFSGPSHGYTFGSGTRLTVV.

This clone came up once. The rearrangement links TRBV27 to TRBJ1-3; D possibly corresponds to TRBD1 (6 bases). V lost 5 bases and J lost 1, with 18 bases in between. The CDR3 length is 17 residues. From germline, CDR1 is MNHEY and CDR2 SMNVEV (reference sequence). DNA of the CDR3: TGTGCCAGCAGTCTATTGCCCATACAGGGTTCTGGAAACACCATATATTTT. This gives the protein CASSLLPIQGSGNTIYF.

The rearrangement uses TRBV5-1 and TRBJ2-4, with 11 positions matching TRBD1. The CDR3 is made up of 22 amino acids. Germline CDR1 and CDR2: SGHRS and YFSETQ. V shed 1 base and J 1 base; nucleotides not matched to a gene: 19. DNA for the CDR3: TGCGCCAGCAGCTTGCGTGAGTTCGGACAGGGGGCTGCCAAGGAGGCCAAAAACATTCAGTACTTC. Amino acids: CASSLREFGQGAAKEAKNIQYF.

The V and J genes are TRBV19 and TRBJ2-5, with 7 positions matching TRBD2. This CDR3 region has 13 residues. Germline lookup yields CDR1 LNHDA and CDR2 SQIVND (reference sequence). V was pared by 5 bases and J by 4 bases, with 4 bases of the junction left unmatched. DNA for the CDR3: TGTGCCAGTAGTTGGGGGAGGGGAGAGACCCAGTACTTC. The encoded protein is CASSWGRGETQYF.

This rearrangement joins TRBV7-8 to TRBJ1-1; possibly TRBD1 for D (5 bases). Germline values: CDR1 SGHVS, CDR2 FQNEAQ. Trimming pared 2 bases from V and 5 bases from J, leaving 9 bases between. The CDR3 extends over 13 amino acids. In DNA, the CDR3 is TGTGCCAGCAGCTTACAGGAGGGGACTGAAGCTTTCTTT. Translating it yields CASSLQEGTEAFF.

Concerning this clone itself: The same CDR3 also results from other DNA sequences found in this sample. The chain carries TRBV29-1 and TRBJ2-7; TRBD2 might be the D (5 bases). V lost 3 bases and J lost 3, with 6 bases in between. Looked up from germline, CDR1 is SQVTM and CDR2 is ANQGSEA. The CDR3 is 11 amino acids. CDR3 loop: CSVDRGYEQYF. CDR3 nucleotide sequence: TGCAGCGTTGACCGGGGCTACGAGCAGTACTTC.

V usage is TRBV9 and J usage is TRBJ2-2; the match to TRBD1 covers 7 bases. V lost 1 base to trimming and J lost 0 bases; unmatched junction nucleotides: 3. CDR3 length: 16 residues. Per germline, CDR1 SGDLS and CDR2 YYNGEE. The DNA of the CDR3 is TGTGCCAGCAGCGTATCCGGGACAGCGAACACCGGGGAGCTGTTTTTT. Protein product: CASSVSGTANTGELFF.

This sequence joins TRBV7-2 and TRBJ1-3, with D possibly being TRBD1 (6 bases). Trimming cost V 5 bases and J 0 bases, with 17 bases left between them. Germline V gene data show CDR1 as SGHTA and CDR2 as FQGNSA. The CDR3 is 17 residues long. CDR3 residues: CASSVNRVLSSGNTIYF. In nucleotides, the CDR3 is TGTGCCAGCAGCGTAAACAGGGTTTTGTCCTCTGGAAACACCATATATTTT.

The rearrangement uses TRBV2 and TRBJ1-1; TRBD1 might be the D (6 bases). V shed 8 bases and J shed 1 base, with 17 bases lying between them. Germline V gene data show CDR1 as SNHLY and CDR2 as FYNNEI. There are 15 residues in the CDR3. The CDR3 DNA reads TGTGCCAGCCTAGGTGAAAGGACAGCGAACACTGAAGCTTTCTTT. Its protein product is CASLGERTANTEAFF. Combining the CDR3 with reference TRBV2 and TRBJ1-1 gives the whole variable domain EPEVTQTPSHQVTQMGQEVILRCVPISNHLYFYWYRQILGQKVEFLVSFYNNEISEKSEIFDDQFSVERPDGSNFTLKIRSTKLEDSAMYFCASLGERTANTEAFFGQGTRLTVV.